Shown below are 14 T cell receptor beta chains from a single sample sequenced in a study of blood T cell repertoires in COVID-19. Method: immunoSEQ multiplex PCR; TCRdb's copy keeps in-frame clones and lacks some. The repertoire has under 300,000 clones, about 79% of them found once; the top ten carry 9.6%. Sequenced: peripheral blood. These receptors were taken from a woman of 80 years or more with acute or convalescent COVID-19.

The chain recombines TRBV5-5 with TRBJ1-4; unclear D gene. This CDR3 is built from 14 residues. The V and J ends lost 4 bases and 8 bases respectively, with 15 bases between them. The germline V gene encodes CDR1 SGHKS and CDR2 YYEKEE (reference sequence). The CDR3 sequence is CASSLDGVREKLFF. In DNA form, the CDR3 reads TGTGCCAGCAGCCTTGACGGGGTGAGGGAAAAACTGTTTTTT.

The rearrangement joins TRBV10-3 to TRBJ1-4, with no clear D. Trimming took off 2 bases at V and 8 bases at J, with 9 bases between the two ends. From germline, CDR1 is ENHRY and CDR2 SYGVKD. This CDR3 comprises 13 residues. This chain's CDR3 is CAISERNGEKLFF. The CDR3 nucleotides are TGTGCCATCAGTGAGAGGAACGGGGAAAAACTGTTTTTT.

The genes are TRBV5-4 and TRBJ2-1; a weak D match, TRBD2 (5 bases). V lost 4 bases and J 0 bases, leaving 17 bases between the germline ends. The CDR3 runs to 17 residues. Germline-derived CDR1 and CDR2 are SGHNT and YYREEE (reference sequence). CDR3 bases: TGTGCCAGCAGCCGAGGAGGAGCGAGGAGCTCCTACAATGAGCAGTTCTTC. It is translated as CASSRGGARSSYNEQFF.

This chain uses TRBV28 with TRBJ2-5, with 12 bases that match TRBD1. V was clipped by 3 bases and J by 4 bases; unmatched bases: 6. Looked up from germline, CDR1 is MDHEN and CDR2 is SYDVKM. The length of the CDR3 is 16 residues. As DNA, the CDR3 is TGTGCCAGCAGTTTGGGGGGACAGGGGGCAGGAGAGACCCAGTACTTC. Its protein is CASSLGGQGAGETQYF.

V gene TRBV29-1 combines with J gene TRBJ2-3; 7 bases agree with TRBD1. The germline V gene encodes CDR1 SQVTM and CDR2 ANQGSEA. Losses at the gene ends were 0 bases for V and 0 bases for J; bases not matched to a gene: 12. CDR3 size: 18 residues. The CDR3 coding sequence is TGCAGCGTTGAAGATGGGGGCAGGGGGATCACTAGCACAGATACGCAGTATTTT. Encoded protein: CSVEDGGRGITSTDTQYF.

The chain has TRBV5-8 and TRBJ2-7; 8 nucleotides agree with TRBD1. The CDR3 contains 15 residues. J was trimmed by 2 bases and V by 5 bases; bases with no gene match: 9. CDR1 and CDR2 (germline): SGHTS, YDEGEE. The CDR3 sequence is CASSTVGGQAYEQYF. DNA for the CDR3: TGTGCCAGCAGTACCGTCGGGGGACAGGCCTACGAGCAGTACTTC.

The gene calls are TRBV19 and TRBJ2-3, with a tentative D call TRBD2 (6 bases). V dropped 6 bases and J dropped 2 bases, with 12 bases sitting between them. CDR3 length equals 14 residues. Germline loops: CDR1 LNHDA, CDR2 SQIVND (reference sequence). The CDR3 protein is CASREGLHTDTQYF. The CDR3 coding sequence is TGTGCCAGTAGGGAGGGACTCCACACAGATACGCAGTATTTT.

The CDR3 spells CASREGHGNQPQHF. CDR3 DNA sequence: TGTGCCTCCAGGGAGGGGCACGGCAATCAGCCCCAGCATTTT. The V and J genes are TRBV28 and TRBJ1-5; TRBD1 might be the D (5 bases). Trimming stripped 11 bases from V and 2 bases from J, with 16 bases between. CDR1 is MDHEN, CDR2 SYDVKM, per germline. This CDR3 spans 14 amino acids.

CDR3 residues: CASSPPSGREQFF. The CDR3 nucleotides are TGTGCCAGCAGCCCACCCTCCGGGAGGGAGCAGTTCTTC. The rearrangement uses TRBV27 and TRBJ2-1, with TRBD2 matching over 7 bases. From germline, CDR1 is MNHEY and CDR2 SMNVEV (reference sequence). V gave up 6 bases and J gave up 10 bases; unmatched junction bases: 9. The CDR3 has 13 amino acids.

Only one count was recorded for this clone. V usage is TRBV12-3 or TRBV12-4 and J usage is TRBJ2-5; D perhaps matches TRBD1 (6 bases). The V end lost 4 bases, the J end lost 5 bases, and 8 bases lay between the germline ends. The CDR3 runs to 12 residues. CDR3 in DNA: TGTGCCAGCAGTTCAGACAGGGAGACCCAGTACTTC. Translating gives CASSSDRETQYF.

The rearrangement joins TRBV2 to TRBJ2-5, with 9 bases aligning to TRBD2. Germline CDR1 reads SNHLY; CDR2 reads FYNNEI. The CDR3 runs to 15 residues. V gave up 3 bases and J gave up 4 bases; unmatched junction bases: 6. CDR3 in amino acids: CASSELPSGVETQYF. CDR3 DNA: TGTGCCAGCAGTGAGCTGCCTAGCGGGGTAGAGACCCAGTACTTC.

The chain links TRBV30 to TRBJ1-4; D perhaps matches TRBD1 (6 bases). The CDR3 is 19 residues long. V lost 7 bases and J lost 0, with 27 bases in between. Germline V gene sequence: CDR1 GTSNPN, CDR2 SVGIG (reference sequence). CDR3 sequence (DNA): TGTGCCTTATCCAGGGGCCTTCGCCTAGGTGATGCAACTAATGAAAAACTGTTTTTT. Protein: CALSRGLRLGDATNEKLFF.

The V call is TRBV2, the J call TRBJ2-5, with 16 bases fitting TRBD2. The length of the CDR3 is 15 residues. Trimming cost V 6 bases and J 11 bases; bases outside gene matches: 9. From germline, CDR1 is SNHLY and CDR2 FYNNEI. CDR3 sequence reads: CASSGTSGGAGEQYF. The CDR3 DNA is TGTGCCAGCAGCGGGACTAGCGGGGGGGCAGGGGAGCAGTACTTC.

The genes are TRBV2 and TRBJ2-7; possible D gene TRBD1, 5 bases. V lost 1 base, J lost 2 bases, and 12 bases lay in between. The CDR3 contains 15 residues. CDR1 and CDR2 from the germline V gene are SNHLY and FYNNEI. The CDR3 coding sequence is TGTGCCAGCAGTGAAGGGAACAGACAGCCCTACGAGCAGTACTTC. It codes for CASSEGNRQPYEQYF.